This T cell receptor (beta chain) was retrieved from a study of identifying expanded T cells in peripheral blood. General study points: About 1.2 clones differed between technical replicates, versus approximately 16 and 19 over time. Approximately two-week clone count variance significantly increased as total template count grew.

Libraries were prepared by immunoSEQ multiplex PCR; TCRdb keeps only in-frame clonotypes and omits some of them. The profile covers about 78,000 clones, with 80% to 90% appearing a single time and roughly 18% taken by the ten largest. With regard to this clone: The antigen remains unidentified. Different DNA sequences within this sample yield the same CDR3.

No infections or other immune events were documented during collection. What was sequenced was blood. This sequence originates from a person aged 18 to 75 in good health.

In DNA form, the CDR3 reads TGTGCCAGCAGCTTGGGCTCCTACAATGAGCAGTTCTTC. Translating it yields CASSLGSYNEQFF. The V and J genes are TRBV5-6 and TRBJ2-1; D remains unclear. V lost 0 bases to trimming and J lost 0 bases, with 1 base between them. Germline values: CDR1 SGHDT, CDR2 YYEEEE. The CDR3 loop spans 13 amino acids.